This section outlines one T cell receptor beta chain sequence together with its context. Trimming left V 6 bases short and J 7 bases short, with 16 bases between. This CDR3 spans 13 amino acids. Germline CDR1 and CDR2: SNHLY and FYNNEI. The assay was immunoSEQ multiplex PCR, and TCRdb's table has in-frame clones only and misses some. The repertoire has around 70,000 clones, around 89% of them found once; the top ten carry just under 0.6%. The data originate from a study of blood T cell repertoires in COVID-19. Study context: Sources were T cells, B-cell-depleted T cells, or PBMCs; the material itself was cDNA or gDNA.

The TCR was taken from a man aged 55 to 70 with acute or convalescent COVID-19. The gene calls are TRBV2 and TRBJ2-7; D perhaps matches TRBD1 (5 bases). Sequencing was done on a sample of peripheral blood. In nucleotides, the CDR3 is TGTGCCAGCAGCGAGGTCCAGGGCGCTGAGCAGTACTTC. Translating gives CASSEVQGAEQYF.